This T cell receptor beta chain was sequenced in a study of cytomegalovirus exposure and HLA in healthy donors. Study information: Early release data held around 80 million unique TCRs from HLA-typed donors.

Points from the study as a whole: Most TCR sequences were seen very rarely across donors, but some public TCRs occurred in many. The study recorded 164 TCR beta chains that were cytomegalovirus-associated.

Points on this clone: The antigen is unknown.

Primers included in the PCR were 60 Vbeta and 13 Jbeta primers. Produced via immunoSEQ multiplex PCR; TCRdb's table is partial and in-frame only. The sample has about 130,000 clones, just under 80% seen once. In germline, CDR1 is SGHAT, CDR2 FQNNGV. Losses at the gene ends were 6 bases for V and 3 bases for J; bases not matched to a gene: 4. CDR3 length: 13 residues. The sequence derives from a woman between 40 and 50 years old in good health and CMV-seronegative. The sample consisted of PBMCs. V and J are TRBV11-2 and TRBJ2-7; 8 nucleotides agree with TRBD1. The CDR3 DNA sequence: TGTGCCAGCAGTCGTGGACAGGGCTACGAGCAGTACTTC. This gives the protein CASSRGQGYEQYF. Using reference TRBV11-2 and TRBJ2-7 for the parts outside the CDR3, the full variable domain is EAGVAQSPRYKIIEKRQSVAFWCNPISGHATLYWYQQILGQGPKLLIQFQNNGVVDDSQLPKDRFSAERLKGVDSTLKIQPAKLEDSAVYLCASSRGQGYEQYFGPGTRLTVT.